The 8 T cell receptor beta chains below all came from one sample that was sequenced in a study of PD-L1 blockade in urothelial cancer. Measured with immunoSEQ multiplex PCR; TCRdb has only the in-frame clones, and not every one. In the table there are 35,000 to 55,000 clones, roughly 82% of which are singletons. The sequences come from PBMCs, collected around atezolizumab (anti-PD-L1) treatment. Receptors originate from a man in his sixties or seventies with urothelial cancer.

The chain links TRBV27 to TRBJ2-3; a weak D match, TRBD2 (6 bases). Germline-derived CDR1 and CDR2 are MNHEY and SMNVEV (reference sequence). The germline V and J ends were trimmed by 2 bases and 3 bases, with 12 bases remaining between them. CDR3 length: 15 amino acids. CDR3: CASSLRRSGTDTQYF. The CDR3 DNA is TGTGCCAGCAGTTTACGGAGGAGCGGGACAGATACGCAGTATTTT.

This clone came up once. The chain couples TRBV27 to TRBJ2-2; TRBD2 matches at 10 bases. Germline trimming cut 8 bases from V and 4 bases from J; bases unmatched to any gene: 13. CDR1 MNHEY and CDR2 SMNVEV come from the germline V gene (reference sequence). This CDR3 contains 17 residues. The CDR3 here is CASWGLAGAPGTGELFF. As DNA, the CDR3 is TGTGCCAGCTGGGGGCTAGCGGGAGCCCCGGGCACCGGGGAGCTGTTTTTT.

J is TRBJ1-1 and V is TRBV9, with 8 bases that match TRBD1. V trimming: 2 bases; J trimming: 6 bases; junction bases outside the gene matches: 12. This CDR3 is 16 amino acids long. Per germline, CDR1 SGDLS and CDR2 YYNGEE. The CDR3 DNA follows: TGTGCCAGCAGCGTCAGAACCGACAGGGGTATCTCTGAAGCTTTCTTT. This translates into CASSVRTDRGISEAFF.

The chain employs TRBV10-3 and TRBJ1-4, with 9 positions matching TRBD1. CDR1 and CDR2 from the germline V gene are ENHRY and SYGVKD. The ends lost 10 bases at V and 5 bases at J; junction bases unmatched: 8. This CDR3 has 14 amino acids. CDR3 in DNA: TGTGCCACCAAAACAGGGGGCGAGAATGAAAAACTGTTTTTT. Translated, it gives CATKTGGENEKLFF.

This clone is judged medium-sized. The chain uses TRBV5-1 and TRBJ2-1; 10 bases are shared with TRBD2. There are 16 residues in the CDR3. Trimming took 1 base from V and 7 from J; bases not matched to a gene: 8. Germline V gene lookup returns CDR1 SGHRS and CDR2 YFSETQ. CDR3 sequence reads: CASSLKAGGTGNEQFF. In nucleotides, the CDR3 is TGCGCCAGCAGCTTGAAAGCGGGAGGGACGGGGAATGAGCAGTTCTTC.

CDR3 bases: TGTGCCAGCAGCCAGGGGGCGGATACGCAGTATTTT. Translating gives CASSQGADTQYF. The V gene is TRBV7-2, the J gene TRBJ2-3, with TRBD1 matching over 8 bases. Losses at the gene ends were 5 bases for V and 6 bases for J; bases not matched to a gene: 1. Germline CDR1 reads SGHTA; CDR2 reads FQGNSA. CDR3 length: 12 amino acids.

This chain joins TRBV5-6 and TRBJ1-1, with 12 bases aligning to TRBD1. The CDR3 totals 15 residues. V shed 4 bases and J 10 bases; nucleotides not matched to a gene: 11. Germline lookup yields CDR1 SGHDT and CDR2 YYEEEE. In DNA form, the CDR3 reads TGTGCCAGCAGCCCTTTGGGACAGGGGGCAGGTGGAGCTTTCTTT. Its translation is CASSPLGQGAGGAFF.

This CDR3 reads CASSYSEGTANEQFF. The CDR3 nucleotides are TGTGCCAGCAGTTACTCGGAGGGAACGGCCAATGAGCAGTTCTTC. The V gene is TRBV6-5, the J gene TRBJ2-1; TRBD2 is a possible D gene (6 bases). The CDR3 is made up of 15 amino acids. Trimming removed 0 bases at V and 6 bases at J, with 12 bases between. Germline CDR1 and CDR2: MNHEY and SVGAGI.